The clone carrying this T cell receptor (beta chain) showed up just a few times. This sample includes further DNA sequences coding for the same CDR3. The sample belongs to a study of cytomegalovirus exposure and HLA in healthy donors. V was shortened by 0 bases and J by 0 bases, with 7 bases between the two germline ends. This CDR3 has 15 amino acids. CDR1 and CDR2 from the germline V gene are SGHRS and YFSETQ. This PCR relied on a set of 60 Vbeta primers and 13 Jbeta primers. Source study methods: In a later analysis, of roughly 83 million unique beta chains, some 10 million appeared in at least two donors. Method: immunoSEQ multiplex PCR; TCRdb's copy keeps in-frame clones and lacks some. V and J calls plus clone size are reproduced from that table; the DNA served to infer D and trimming. The table shows roughly 100,000 clones, with about 13% occurring only once.

The sequence was collected from a man aged 40-50 years in good health and CMV-seropositive. The V gene is TRBV5-1, the J gene TRBJ2-1; no reliable D call. Sequences were obtained from PBMCs. CDR3 in DNA: TGCGCCAGCAGCTTGGATGTTAGCTCCTACAATGAGCAGTTCTTC. Protein: CASSLDVSSYNEQFF.